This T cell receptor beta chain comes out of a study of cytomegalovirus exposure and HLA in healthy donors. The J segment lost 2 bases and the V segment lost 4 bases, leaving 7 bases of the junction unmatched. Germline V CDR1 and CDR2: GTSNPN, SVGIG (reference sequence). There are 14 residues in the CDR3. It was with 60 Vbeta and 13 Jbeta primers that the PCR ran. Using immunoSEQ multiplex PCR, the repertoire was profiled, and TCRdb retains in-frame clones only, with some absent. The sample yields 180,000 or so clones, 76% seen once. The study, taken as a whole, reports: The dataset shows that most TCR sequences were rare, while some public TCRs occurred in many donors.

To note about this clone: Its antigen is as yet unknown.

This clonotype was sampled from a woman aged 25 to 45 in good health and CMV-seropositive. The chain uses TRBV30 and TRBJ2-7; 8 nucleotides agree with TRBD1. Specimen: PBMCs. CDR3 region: CAWIPTGEAYEQYF. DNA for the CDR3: TGTGCCTGGATCCCGACAGGGGAAGCCTACGAGCAGTACTTC.